These 8 T cell receptor beta chains were sequenced from one sample in a study of blood T cell repertoires in COVID-19. TCRdb's table, derived via immunoSEQ multiplex PCR, lists solely in-frame clones and lacks some. The table records fewer than 45,000 clones, 70% to 90% of them present only once. The sample was peripheral blood. These receptors were collected from a human donor in a cohort sampled during active COVID-19.

The rearrangement links TRBV12-3 or TRBV12-4 to TRBJ1-5; D might be TRBD1 (5 bases). The CDR3 totals 13 residues. V was pared by 3 bases and J by 4 bases, with 7 bases between. The CDR3 sequence is CASSFRGNQPQHF. For the CDR3, the DNA is TGTGCCAGCAGTTTTCGGGGGAATCAGCCCCAGCATTTT.

The chain uses TRBV27 and TRBJ1-6, with D unresolved. Germline V lookup: CDR1 MNHEY, CDR2 SMNVEV (reference sequence). CDR3 length: 14 residues. Trimming shortened V by 2 bases and J by 9 bases, and 11 bases separated the two germline ends. DNA for the CDR3: TGTGCCAGCAGTTTAGGGCGGGCAGGTTCACCCCTCCACTTT. As protein: CASSLGRAGSPLHF.

The chain joins TRBV7-6 to TRBJ2-2; TRBD1 agrees at 8 bases. V shed 5 bases, J shed 7 bases, and the junction held 6 bases outside the gene matches. CDR3 length: 14 amino acids. Germline V CDR1 and CDR2: SGHVS, FNYEAQ. CDR3 in DNA: TGTGCCAGCAGCGTTTCAGGGGGCAGCGGGGAGCTGTTTTTT. Its translation is CASSVSGGSGELFF.

The V call is TRBV19, the J call TRBJ2-3; 12 bases map to TRBD2. Looked up from germline, CDR1 is LNHDA and CDR2 is SQIVND (reference sequence). The length of the CDR3 is 18 residues. Germline trimming cut 3 bases from V and 8 bases from J; bases unmatched to any gene: 15. CDR3 sequence: CASSMASGGAGSLITQYF. As DNA, the CDR3 is TGTGCCAGTAGTATGGCTAGCGGGGGGGCCGGGTCTCTGATTACGCAGTATTTT.

This clone came up once. The gene calls are TRBV30 and TRBJ1-5, with TRBD1 matching 9 bases. Unmatched junction bases numbered 6, after V lost 5 bases and J lost 4 bases. The CDR3 is 14 amino acids. In germline, CDR1 is GTSNPN, CDR2 SVGIG (reference sequence). The CDR3 region is CAWRYGTGNQPQHF. In nucleotides, the CDR3 is TGTGCCTGGCGCTACGGGACAGGGAATCAGCCCCAGCATTTT.

This clone was observed once. The chain recombines TRBV6-5 with TRBJ2-1; TRBD2 aligns across 11 bases. This CDR3 contains 13 residues. V lost 2 bases and J lost 13; bases outside the gene matches: 4. Germline CDR1 MNHEY, CDR2 SVGAGI. The CDR3 sequence: CASSYLGTSGQFF. The DNA of the CDR3 is TGTGCCAGCAGTTACCTTGGGACTAGCGGTCAGTTCTTC.

This rearrangement joins TRBV6-2 or TRBV6-3 to TRBJ2-7, with a weak D call TRBD1 (6 bases). The ends were cut back, 0 bases at V and 1 base at J, with 10 bases in the middle. The CDR3 length is 15 residues. Germline lookup yields CDR1 MNHEY and CDR2 SVGEGT. The CDR3 nucleotides are TGTGCCAGCAGTTACTCTAGAAGGGGGTCCTACGAGCAGTACTTC. This sequence encodes CASSYSRRGSYEQYF.

Only one count was recorded for this clone. J is TRBJ1-5 and V is TRBV6-6, with D tentatively TRBD1 (6 bases). Trimming pared 4 bases from V and 5 bases from J, leaving 9 bases between. The CDR3 spans 13 residues. From germline, CDR1 is MNHNY and CDR2 SVGAGI (reference sequence). This CDR3 reads CASSSDSHQPQHF. CDR3 sequence (DNA): TGTGCCAGCAGTTCGGACAGCCATCAGCCCCAGCATTTT.